A selection of T cell receptor beta chains follows, all from one sample in a study of blood T cells in healthy people across ages. TCRdb analysed the 5' RACE reads with MiXCR anew, one entry per CDR3 protein. The profile covers about 1,600,000 distinct CDR3 sequences, with roughly 40% appearing a single time and 7.9% taken by the ten largest. Specimen: blood. The receptors stem from a woman younger than 30 in good health. Each CDR3 is given with its conserved first and last residue. The D gene is left open where the match is weak. Size tells how often a clone was seen (once, few, many) or the class of an expanded clone, and some rows leave it out.

j_gene	len	abundance	v_gene	d_gene	CDR3nt	CDR3aa
TRBJ2-3	13	few	TRBV12-3/TRBV12-4	.	TGTGCCAGCAGACGGGGGACGCTCGATACGCAGTATTTT	CASRRGTLDTQYF
TRBJ2-7	14	few	TRBV18	.	TGTGCCAGCTCACCTGGACAGAGGAGAGACGAGCAGTACTTC	CASSPGQRRDEQYF
TRBJ1-1	15	.	TRBV5-1	.	TGCGCCAGCAGCCCCGACCTGGGGATAAACACTGAAGCTTTCTTT	CASSPDLGINTEAFF
TRBJ2-7	13	.	TRBV5-1	.	TGCGCCAGCAAACCCCCGGGGAGCTACGAGCAGTACTTC	CASKPPGSYEQYF
TRBJ2-2	18	.	TRBV4-2	TRBD2	TGTGCCAGCAACCCGATCGGCCAGCGGGGGGCGGGGACCGGGGAGCTGTTTTTT	CASNPIGQRGAGTGELFF
TRBJ2-7	14	.	TRBV18	.	TGTGCCAGCTCCCTCGGACAGTTCCCCTACGAGCAGTACTTC	CASSLGQFPYEQYF
TRBJ2-5	13	.	TRBV30	.	TGTGCCTGGAGTGTACGGAATCGAGAGACCCAGTACTTC	CAWSVRNRETQYF
TRBJ1-3	15	.	TRBV29-1	TRBD1	TGCAGCGTCCTTCGGACAGGGGTGGGTGGAAACACCATATATTTT	CSVLRTGVGGNTIYF
TRBJ1-1	17	.	TRBV2	.	TGTGCCAGCAGTCCTTCCGGGACCGGACGGCTGAACACTGAAGCTTTCTTT	CASSPSGTGRLNTEAFF
TRBJ1-1	15	.	TRBV27	.	TGTGCCAGCAGTTCGCTCAGAGGGTTAGGGACTGAAGCTTTCTTT	CASSSLRGLGTEAFF
TRBJ2-1	15	.	TRBV12-3/TRBV12-4	.	TGTGCCAGCACGTTCACGAGGGGCCCCTACAATGAGCAGTTCTTC	CASTFTRGPYNEQFF
TRBJ2-7	16	few	TRBV20-1	.	TGCAGTGCTAGACCGTATTTGCGGGGACGCACCTACGAGCAGTACTTC	CSARPYLRGRTYEQYF
TRBJ2-4	15	.	TRBV7-2	.	TGTGCCAGCAGCTCCGAACCGCCAGCCAAAAACATTCAGTACTTC	CASSSEPPAKNIQYF
TRBJ2-5	13	.	TRBV7-2	.	TGTGCCAGCAGCTGGGTCCTTTCGGAGACCCAGTACTTC	CASSWVLSETQYF
TRBJ2-5	15	.	TRBV12-3/TRBV12-4	.	TGTGCCAGCAGTTTGATCCGGGGGGCCTTTGAGACCCAGTACTTC	CASSLIRGAFETQYF
TRBJ1-2	14	.	TRBV7-2	.	TGTGCCAGCAGCTTAGACATAGATAACTATGGCTACACCTTC	CASSLDIDNYGYTF
TRBJ2-5	16	.	TRBV27	TRBD2	TGTGCCAGCAGTTTTTTGGGCGGGGGGTCCCAAGAGACCCAGTACTTC	CASSFLGGGSQETQYF
TRBJ1-2	14	few	TRBV14	.	TGTGCCAGCAGCCCTACTGGGGGATCTTGGGGCTACACCTTC	CASSPTGGSWGYTF
TRBJ2-1	19	.	TRBV7-9	TRBD2	TGTGCCAGCAGCTTAGCCGCACTAGCGGGGGCTCTCCGGGGAAATGAGCAGTTCTTC	CASSLAALAGALRGNEQFF
TRBJ2-7	13	few	TRBV10-1	.	TGCGCCAGCAGTGAGTCGGGTCGCTACGAGCAGTACTTC	CASSESGRYEQYF
TRBJ2-1	14	.	TRBV7-2	TRBD2	TGTGCCAGCAGCTTACAAGCAGCGGGGGGAGAGCAGTTCTTC	CASSLQAAGGEQFF
TRBJ2-7	14	.	TRBV12-3/TRBV12-4	TRBD2	TGTGCCAGCAGGGGAGGGGGACTAGGCTACGAGCAGTACTTC	CASRGGGLGYEQYF
TRBJ2-7	13	.	TRBV27	.	TGTGCCAGCAGCCCCTATGAGTACAATGAGCAGTACTTC	CASSPYEYNEQYF